A single sample gave rise to the 2 T cell receptor beta chains below, sequenced in a study of shared clonotypes between healthy human individuals. Libraries were prepared by immunoSEQ multiplex PCR; TCRdb keeps only in-frame clonotypes and omits some of them. The data show some 2,000,000 clones, about 94% seen once. Source material: naive CD4+ T cells sorted from blood. Documented subset: CD45RA+ positively selected. The receptor set was obtained from a man aged 18-30 years in good health.

This clone was detected once. The CDR3 sequence: CASTWSSGNTIYF. The CDR3 DNA follows: TGTGCCAGCACGTGGAGCTCTGGAAACACCATATATTTT. The gene calls are TRBV2 and TRBJ1-3, with D uncertain. Germline assignment: CDR1 SNHLY and CDR2 FYNNEI. CDR3 size: 13 residues. Between the trimmed V and J ends, which lost 7 bases and 0 bases, there was a span of 7 bases.

This chain joins TRBV7-9 and TRBJ2-3; TRBD1 matches 10 bases. The germline gives CDR1 SEHNR, CDR2 FQNEAQ (reference sequence). CDR3 length equals 15 residues. With 5 bases clipped from V and 3 bases from J, the junction kept 5 bases outside the gene matches. The CDR3 region has the DNA TGTGCCAGCAGCCGAGGGGACAGGGGAACAGATACGCAGTATTTT. Residues: CASSRGDRGTDTQYF.